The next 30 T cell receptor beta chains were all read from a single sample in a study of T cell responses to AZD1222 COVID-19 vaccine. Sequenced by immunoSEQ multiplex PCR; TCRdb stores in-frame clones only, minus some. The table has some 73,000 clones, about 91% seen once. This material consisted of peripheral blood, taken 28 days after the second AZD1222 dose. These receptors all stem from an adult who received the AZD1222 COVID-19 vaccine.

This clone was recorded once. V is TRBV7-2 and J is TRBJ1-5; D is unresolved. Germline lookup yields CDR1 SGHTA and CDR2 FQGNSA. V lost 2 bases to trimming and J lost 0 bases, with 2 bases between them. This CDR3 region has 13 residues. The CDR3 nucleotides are TGTGCCAGCAGCTTAATTAGCAATCAGCCCCAGCATTTT. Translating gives CASSLISNQPQHF.

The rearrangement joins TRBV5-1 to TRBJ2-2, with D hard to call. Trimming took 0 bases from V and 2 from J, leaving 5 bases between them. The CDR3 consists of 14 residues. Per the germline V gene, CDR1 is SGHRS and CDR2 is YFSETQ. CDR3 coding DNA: TGCGCCAGCAGCTTGGTACAAAACACCGGGGAGCTGTTTTTT. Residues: CASSLVQNTGELFF.

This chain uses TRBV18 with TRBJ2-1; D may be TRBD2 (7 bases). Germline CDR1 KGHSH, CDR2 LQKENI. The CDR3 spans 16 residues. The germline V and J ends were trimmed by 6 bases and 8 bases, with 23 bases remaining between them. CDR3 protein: CASSDATAGAHDEQFF. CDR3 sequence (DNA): TGTGCCAGCTCCGACGCTACCGCGGGGGCCCACGATGAGCAGTTCTTC.

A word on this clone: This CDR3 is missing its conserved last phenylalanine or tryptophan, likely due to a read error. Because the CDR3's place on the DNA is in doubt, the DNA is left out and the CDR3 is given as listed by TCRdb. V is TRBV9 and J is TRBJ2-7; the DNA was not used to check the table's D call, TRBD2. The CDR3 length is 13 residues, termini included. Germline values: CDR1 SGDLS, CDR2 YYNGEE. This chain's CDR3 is CASSVGTSGAPTL.

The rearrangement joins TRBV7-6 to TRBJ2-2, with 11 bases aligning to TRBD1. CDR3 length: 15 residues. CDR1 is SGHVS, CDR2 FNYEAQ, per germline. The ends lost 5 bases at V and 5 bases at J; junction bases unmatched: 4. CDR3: CASSVGTGGTGELFF. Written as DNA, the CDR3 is TGTGCCAGCAGCGTTGGGACAGGGGGGACCGGGGAGCTGTTTTTT.

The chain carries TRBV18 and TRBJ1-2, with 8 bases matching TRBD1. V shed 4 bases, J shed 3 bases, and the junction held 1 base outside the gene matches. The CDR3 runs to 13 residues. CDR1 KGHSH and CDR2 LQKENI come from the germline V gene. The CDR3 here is CASSLDRDYGYTF. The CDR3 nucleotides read TGTGCCAGCTCACTGGACAGGGACTATGGCTACACCTTC.

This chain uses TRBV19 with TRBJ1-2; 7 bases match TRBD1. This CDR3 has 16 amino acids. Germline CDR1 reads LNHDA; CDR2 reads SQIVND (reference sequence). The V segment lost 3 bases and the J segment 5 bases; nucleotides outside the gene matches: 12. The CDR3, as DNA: TGTGCCAGTAGTATCCCCGGGACAGCGGGGCGTTATGGCTACACCTTC. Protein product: CASSIPGTAGRYGYTF.

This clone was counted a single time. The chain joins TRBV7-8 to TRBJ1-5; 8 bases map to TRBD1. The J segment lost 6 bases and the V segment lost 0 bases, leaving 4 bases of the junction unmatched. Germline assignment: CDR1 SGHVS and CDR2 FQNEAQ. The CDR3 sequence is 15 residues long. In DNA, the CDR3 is TGTGCCAGCAGCTTAGCGGACAGGGAGATTCAGCCCCAGCATTTT. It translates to CASSLADREIQPQHF.

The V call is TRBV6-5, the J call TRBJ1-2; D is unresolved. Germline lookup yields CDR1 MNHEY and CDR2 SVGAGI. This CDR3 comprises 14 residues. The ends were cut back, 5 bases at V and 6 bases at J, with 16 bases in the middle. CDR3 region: CASSPRKAGDGYTF. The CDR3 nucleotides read TGTGCCAGCAGTCCGCGGAAGGCTGGGGATGGCTACACCTTC.

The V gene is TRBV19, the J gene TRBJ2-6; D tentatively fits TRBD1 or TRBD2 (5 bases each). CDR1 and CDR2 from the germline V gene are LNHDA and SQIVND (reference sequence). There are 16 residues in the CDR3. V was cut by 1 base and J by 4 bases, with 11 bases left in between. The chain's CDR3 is CASSIVGGSGANVLTF. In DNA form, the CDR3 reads TGTGCCAGTAGTATAGTTGGGGGATCCGGGGCCAACGTCCTGACTTTC.

The CDR3 sequence: CASSLGSSNTGELFF. CDR3 bases: TGTGCCAGCAGCTTGGGCAGCTCGAACACCGGGGAGCTGTTTTTT. This chain connects TRBV5-4 to TRBJ2-2; D unresolved. The CDR3 spans 15 residues. V was pared by 0 bases and J by 0 bases, with 6 bases between. Germline CDR1 reads SGHNT; CDR2 reads YYREEE (reference sequence).

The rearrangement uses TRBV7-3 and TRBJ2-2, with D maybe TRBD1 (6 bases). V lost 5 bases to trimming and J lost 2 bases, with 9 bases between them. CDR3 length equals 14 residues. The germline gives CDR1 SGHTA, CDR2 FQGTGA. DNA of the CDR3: TGTGCCAGCAGCGGGGGCCCAAACACCGGGGAGCTGTTTTTT. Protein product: CASSGGPNTGELFF.

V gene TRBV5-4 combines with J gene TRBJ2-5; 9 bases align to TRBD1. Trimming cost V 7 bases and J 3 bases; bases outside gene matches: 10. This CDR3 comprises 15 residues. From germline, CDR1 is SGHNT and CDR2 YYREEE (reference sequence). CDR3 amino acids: CASASLRDREETQYF. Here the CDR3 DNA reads TGTGCCAGCGCCTCACTCCGGGACAGGGAAGAGACCCAGTACTTC. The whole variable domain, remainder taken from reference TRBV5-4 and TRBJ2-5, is ETGVTQSPTHLIKTRGQQVTLRCSSQSGHNTVSWYQQALGQGPQFIFQYYREEENGRGNFPPRFSGLQFPNYSSELNVNALELDDSALYLCASASLRDREETQYFGPGTRLLVL.

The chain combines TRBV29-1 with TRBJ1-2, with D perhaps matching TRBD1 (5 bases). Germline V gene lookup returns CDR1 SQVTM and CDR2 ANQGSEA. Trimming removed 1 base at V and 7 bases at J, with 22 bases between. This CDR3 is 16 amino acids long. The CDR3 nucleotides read TGCAGCGTTGAAGGGGCAAGGACACACGGAGCGGGTGGCTACACCTTC. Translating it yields CSVEGARTHGAGGYTF.

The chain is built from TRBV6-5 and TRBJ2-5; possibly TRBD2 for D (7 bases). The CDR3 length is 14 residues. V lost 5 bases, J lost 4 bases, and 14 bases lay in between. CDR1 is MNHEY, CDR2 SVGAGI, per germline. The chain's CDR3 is CASSPGGLGETQYF. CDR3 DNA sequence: TGTGCCAGCAGTCCCGGGGGGCTGGGAGAGACCCAGTACTTC.

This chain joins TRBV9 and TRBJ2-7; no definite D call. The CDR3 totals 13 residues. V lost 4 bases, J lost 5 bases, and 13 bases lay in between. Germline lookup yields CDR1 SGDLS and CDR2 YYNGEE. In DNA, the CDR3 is TGTGCCAGCAGCCCAGGAAGAGGCAACGAGCAGTACTTC. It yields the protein CASSPGRGNEQYF.

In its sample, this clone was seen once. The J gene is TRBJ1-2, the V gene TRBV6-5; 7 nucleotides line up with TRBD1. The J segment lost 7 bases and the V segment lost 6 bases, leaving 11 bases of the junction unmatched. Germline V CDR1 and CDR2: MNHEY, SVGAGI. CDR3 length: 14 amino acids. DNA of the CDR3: TGTGCCAGCAGCGTCCCGGACAGGAAAAGTGGCTACACCTTC. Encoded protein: CASSVPDRKSGYTF.

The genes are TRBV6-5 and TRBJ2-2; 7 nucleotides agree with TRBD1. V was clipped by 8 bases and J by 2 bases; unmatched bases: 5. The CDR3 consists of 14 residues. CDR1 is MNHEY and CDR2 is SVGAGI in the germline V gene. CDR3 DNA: TGTGCCAGCCCTGGGACAGCCAACACCGGGGAGCTGTTTTTT. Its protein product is CASPGTANTGELFF.

DNA of the CDR3: TGTGCCAGCAGCTTACAGGGAATGGGCACCGGGGAGCTGTTTTTT. As protein: CASSLQGMGTGELFF. The gene calls are TRBV7-9 and TRBJ2-2; weak D call: TRBD1 (5 bases). V dropped 2 bases and J dropped 4 bases, with 11 bases sitting between them. Germline loops: CDR1 SEHNR, CDR2 FQNEAQ (reference sequence). The CDR3 consists of 15 residues.

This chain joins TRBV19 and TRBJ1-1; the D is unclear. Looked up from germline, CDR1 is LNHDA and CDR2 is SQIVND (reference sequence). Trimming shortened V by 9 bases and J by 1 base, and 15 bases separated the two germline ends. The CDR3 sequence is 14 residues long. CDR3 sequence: CASLRTETNTEAFF. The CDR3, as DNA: TGTGCCAGCCTACGAACAGAGACGAACACTGAAGCTTTCTTT. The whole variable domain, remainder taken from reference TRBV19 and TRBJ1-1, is DGGITQSPKYLFRKEGQNVTLSCEQNLNHDAMYWYRQDPGQGLRLIYYSQIVNDFQKGDIAEGYSVSREKKESFPLTVTSAQKNPTAFYLCASLRTETNTEAFFGQGTRLTVV.

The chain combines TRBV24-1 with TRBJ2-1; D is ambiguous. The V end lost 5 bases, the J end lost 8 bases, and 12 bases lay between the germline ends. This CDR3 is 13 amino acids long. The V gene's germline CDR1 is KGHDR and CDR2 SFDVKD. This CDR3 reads CATSVEKFDEQFF. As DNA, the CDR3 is TGTGCCACCAGTGTCGAGAAGTTCGATGAGCAGTTCTTC.

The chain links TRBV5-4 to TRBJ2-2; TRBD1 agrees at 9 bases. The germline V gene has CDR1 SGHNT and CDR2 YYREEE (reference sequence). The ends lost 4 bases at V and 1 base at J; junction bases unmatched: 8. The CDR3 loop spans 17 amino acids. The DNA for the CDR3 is TGTGCCAGCAGCGCAACAGGGGGCGGTAGGAACACCGGGGAGCTGTTTTTT. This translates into CASSATGGGRNTGELFF.

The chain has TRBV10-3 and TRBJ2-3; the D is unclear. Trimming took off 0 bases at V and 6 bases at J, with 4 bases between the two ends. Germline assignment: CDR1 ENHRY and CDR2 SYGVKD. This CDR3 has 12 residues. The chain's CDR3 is CAISESRDTQYF. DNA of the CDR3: TGTGCCATCAGTGAGTCGAGGGATACGCAGTATTTT.

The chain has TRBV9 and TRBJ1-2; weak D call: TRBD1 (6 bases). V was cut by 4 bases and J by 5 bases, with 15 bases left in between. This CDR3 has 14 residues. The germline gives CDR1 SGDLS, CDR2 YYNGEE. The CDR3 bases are TGTGCCAGCAGCACACAGGGTGAGAAGTATGGCTACACCTTC. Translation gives CASSTQGEKYGYTF.

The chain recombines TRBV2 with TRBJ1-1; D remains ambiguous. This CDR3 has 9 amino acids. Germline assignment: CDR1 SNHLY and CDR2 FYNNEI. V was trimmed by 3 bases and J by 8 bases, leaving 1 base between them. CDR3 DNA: TGTGCCAGCAGTGACGAAGCTTTCTTT. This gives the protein CASSDEAFF.

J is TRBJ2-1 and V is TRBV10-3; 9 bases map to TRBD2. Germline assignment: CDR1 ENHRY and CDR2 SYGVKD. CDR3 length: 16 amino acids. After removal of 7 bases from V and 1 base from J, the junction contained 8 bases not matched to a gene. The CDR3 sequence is CAIKASGDVSYNEQFF. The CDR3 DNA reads TGTGCCATCAAGGCTAGCGGGGATGTTTCCTACAATGAGCAGTTCTTC.

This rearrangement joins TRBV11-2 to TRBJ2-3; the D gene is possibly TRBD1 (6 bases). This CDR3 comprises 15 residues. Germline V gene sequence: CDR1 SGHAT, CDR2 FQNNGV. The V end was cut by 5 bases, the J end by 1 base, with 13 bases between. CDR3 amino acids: CASSRGRQGTDTQYF. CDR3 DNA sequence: TGTGCCAGCAGCCGAGGGCGACAGGGCACAGATACGCAGTATTTT.

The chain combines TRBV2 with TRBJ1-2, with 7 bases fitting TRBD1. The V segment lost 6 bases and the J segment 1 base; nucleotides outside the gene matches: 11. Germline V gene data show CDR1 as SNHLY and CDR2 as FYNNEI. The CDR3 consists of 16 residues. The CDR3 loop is CASRIFRQGGNYGYTF. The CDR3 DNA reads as TGTGCCAGCAGGATTTTTAGACAGGGTGGTAACTATGGCTACACCTTC. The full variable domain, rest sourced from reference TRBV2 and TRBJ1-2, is EPEVTQTPSHQVTQMGQEVILRCVPISNHLYFYWYRQILGQKVEFLVSFYNNEISEKSEIFDDQFSVERPDGSNFTLKIRSTKLEDSAMYFCASRIFRQGGNYGYTFGSGTRLTVV.

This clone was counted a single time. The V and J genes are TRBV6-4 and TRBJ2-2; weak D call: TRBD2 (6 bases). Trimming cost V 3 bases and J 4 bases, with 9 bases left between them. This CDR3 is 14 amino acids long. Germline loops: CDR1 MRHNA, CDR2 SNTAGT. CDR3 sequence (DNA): TGTGCCAGCAGTGAACTAGCTTTCACCGGGGAGCTGTTTTTT. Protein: CASSELAFTGELFF.

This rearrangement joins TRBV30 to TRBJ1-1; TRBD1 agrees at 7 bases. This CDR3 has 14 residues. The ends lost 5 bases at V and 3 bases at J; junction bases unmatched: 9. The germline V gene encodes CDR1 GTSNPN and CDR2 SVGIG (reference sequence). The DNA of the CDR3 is TGTGCCTGGGGCTCCCAGGGGGGGTACACTGAAGCTTTCTTT. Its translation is CAWGSQGGYTEAFF.